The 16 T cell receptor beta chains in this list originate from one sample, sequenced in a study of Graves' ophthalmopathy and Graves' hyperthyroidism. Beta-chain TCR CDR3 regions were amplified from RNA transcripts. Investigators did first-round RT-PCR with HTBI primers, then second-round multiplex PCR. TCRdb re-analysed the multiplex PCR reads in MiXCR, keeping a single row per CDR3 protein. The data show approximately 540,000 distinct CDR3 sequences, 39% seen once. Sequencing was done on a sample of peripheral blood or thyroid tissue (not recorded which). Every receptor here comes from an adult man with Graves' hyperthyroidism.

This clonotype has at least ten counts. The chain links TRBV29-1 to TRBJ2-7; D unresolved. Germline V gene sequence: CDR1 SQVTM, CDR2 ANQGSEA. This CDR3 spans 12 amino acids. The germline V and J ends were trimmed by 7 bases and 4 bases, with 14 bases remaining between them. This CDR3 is CSAENVGYEQYF. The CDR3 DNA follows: TGCAGCGCCGAAAACGTCGGGTACGAGCAGTACTTC.

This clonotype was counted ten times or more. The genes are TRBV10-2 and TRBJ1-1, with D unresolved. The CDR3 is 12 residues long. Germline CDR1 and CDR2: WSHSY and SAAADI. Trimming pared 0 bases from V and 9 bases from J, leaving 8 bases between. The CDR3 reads CASSESWEKAFF. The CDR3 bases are TGCGCCAGCAGTGAGTCATGGGAAAAAGCTTTCTTT.

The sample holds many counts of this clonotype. This chain's CDR3 is CSARRLAPGELFF. DNA for the CDR3: TGCAGTGCTAGACGACTAGCTCCCGGGGAGCTGTTTTTT. The chain joins TRBV20-1 to TRBJ2-2, with 7 bases fitting TRBD2. V was pared by 2 bases and J by 6 bases, with 3 bases of the junction left unmatched. The V gene's germline CDR1 is DFQATT and CDR2 SNEGSKA (reference sequence). This CDR3 spans 13 amino acids.

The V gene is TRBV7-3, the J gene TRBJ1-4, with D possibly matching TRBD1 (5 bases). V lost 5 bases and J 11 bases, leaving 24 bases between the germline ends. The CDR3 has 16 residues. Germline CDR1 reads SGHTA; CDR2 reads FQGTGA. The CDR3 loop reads CASSKTSGVLGGKLFF. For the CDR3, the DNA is TGTGCCAGCAGCAAGACTAGCGGGGTCCTTGGGGGGAAACTGTTTTTT.

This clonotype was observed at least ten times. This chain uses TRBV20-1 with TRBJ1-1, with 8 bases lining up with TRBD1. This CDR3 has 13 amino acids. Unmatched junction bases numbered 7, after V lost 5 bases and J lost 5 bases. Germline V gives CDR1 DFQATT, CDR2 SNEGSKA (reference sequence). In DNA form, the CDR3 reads TGCAGTGCTTCTGGACAGGGAGGTACTGAAGCTTTCTTT. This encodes CSASGQGGTEAFF.

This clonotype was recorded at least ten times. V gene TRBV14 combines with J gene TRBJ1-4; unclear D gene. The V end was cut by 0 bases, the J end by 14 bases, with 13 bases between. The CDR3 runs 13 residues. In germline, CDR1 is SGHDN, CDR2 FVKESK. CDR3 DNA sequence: TGTGCCAGCAGCCAAGATTTAGGTGGCCATCTGTTTTTT. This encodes CASSQDLGGHLFF. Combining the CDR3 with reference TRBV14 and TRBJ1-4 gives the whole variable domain EAGVTQFPSHSVIEKGQTVTLRCDPISGHDNLYWYRRVMGKEIKFLLHFVKESKQDESGMPNNRFLAERTGGTYSTLKVQPAELEDSGVYFCASSQDLGGHLFFGSGTQLSVL.

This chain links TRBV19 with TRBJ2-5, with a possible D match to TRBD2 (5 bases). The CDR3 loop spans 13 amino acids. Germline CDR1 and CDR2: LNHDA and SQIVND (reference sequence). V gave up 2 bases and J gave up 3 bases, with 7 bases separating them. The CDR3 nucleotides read TGTGCCAGTAGTATAAGGCGGGAAGAGACCCAGTACTTC. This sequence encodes CASSIRREETQYF.

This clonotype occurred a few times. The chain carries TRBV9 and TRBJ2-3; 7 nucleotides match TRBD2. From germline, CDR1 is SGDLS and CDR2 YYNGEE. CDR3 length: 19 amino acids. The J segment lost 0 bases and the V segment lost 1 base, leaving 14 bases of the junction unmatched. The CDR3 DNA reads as TGTGCCAGCAGCGTAAGGTGGGGGACGACGGGAGGCAGCACAGATACGCAGTATTTT. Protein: CASSVRWGTTGGSTDTQYF.

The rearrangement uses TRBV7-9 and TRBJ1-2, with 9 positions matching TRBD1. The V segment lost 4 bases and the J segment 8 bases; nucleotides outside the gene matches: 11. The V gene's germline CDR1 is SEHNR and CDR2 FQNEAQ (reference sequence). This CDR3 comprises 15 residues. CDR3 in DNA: TGTGCCAGCAGCTCCGGGACAGGGCCTCTCGAGGGCTACACCTTC. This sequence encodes CASSSGTGPLEGYTF.

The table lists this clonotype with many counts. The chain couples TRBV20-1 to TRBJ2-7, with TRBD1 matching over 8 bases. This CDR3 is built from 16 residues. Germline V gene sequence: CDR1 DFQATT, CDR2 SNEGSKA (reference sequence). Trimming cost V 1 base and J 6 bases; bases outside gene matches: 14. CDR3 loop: CSARVLWGQGAPEQYF. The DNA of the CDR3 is TGCAGTGCTAGAGTGTTGTGGGGCCAGGGGGCGCCCGAGCAGTACTTC.

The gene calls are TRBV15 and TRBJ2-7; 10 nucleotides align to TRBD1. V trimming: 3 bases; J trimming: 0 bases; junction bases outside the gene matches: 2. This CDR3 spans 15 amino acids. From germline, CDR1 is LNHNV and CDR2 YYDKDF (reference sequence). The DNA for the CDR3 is TGTGCCACCAGCAGGACAGGGGGCCGCTCCTACGAGCAGTACTTC. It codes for CATSRTGGRSYEQYF.

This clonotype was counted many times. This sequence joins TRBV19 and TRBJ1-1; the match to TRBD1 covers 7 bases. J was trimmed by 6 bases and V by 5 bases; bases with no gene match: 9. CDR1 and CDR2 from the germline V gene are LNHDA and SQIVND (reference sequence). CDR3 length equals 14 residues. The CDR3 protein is CASSHSTGRAEAFF. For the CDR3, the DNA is TGTGCCAGTAGTCATTCGACAGGGCGCGCTGAAGCTTTCTTT. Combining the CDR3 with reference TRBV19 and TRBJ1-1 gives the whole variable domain DGGITQSPKYLFRKEGQNVTLSCEQNLNHDAMYWYRQDPGQGLRLIYYSQIVNDFQKGDIAEGYSVSREKKESFPLTVTSAQKNPTAFYLCASSHSTGRAEAFFGQGTRLTVV.

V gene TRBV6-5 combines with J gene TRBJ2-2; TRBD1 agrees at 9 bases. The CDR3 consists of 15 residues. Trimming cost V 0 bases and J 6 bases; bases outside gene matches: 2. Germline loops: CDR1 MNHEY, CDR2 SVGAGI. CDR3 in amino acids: CASSYSRTGAGELFF. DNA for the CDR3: TGTGCCAGCAGTTACTCGAGGACAGGGGCCGGGGAGCTGTTTTTT.

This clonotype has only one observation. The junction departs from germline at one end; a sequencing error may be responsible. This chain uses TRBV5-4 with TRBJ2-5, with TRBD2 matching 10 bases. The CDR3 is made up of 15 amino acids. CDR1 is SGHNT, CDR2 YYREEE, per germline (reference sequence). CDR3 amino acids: CASSLAGGPGEAQYF. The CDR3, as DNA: TGTGCCAGCAGCTTAGCGGGAGGGCCGGGAGAGGCCCAGTACTTC.

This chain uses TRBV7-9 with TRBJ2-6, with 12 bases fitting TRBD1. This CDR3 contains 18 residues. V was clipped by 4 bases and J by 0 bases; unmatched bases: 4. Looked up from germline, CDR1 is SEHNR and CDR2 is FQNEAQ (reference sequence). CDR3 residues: CASSWDRGHGSGANVLTF. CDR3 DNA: TGTGCCAGCAGCTGGGACAGGGGGCACGGCTCTGGGGCCAACGTCCTGACTTTC.

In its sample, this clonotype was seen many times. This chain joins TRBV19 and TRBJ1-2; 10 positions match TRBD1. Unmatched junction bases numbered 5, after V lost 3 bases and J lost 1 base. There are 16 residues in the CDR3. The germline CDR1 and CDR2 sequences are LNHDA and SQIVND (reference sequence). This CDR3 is CASSIPGQGINYGYTF. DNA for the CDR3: TGTGCCAGTAGTATTCCGGGACAGGGGATTAACTATGGCTACACCTTC.